Below, 7 T cell receptor beta chains from the same sample are listed, as sequenced in a study of shared clonotypes between healthy human individuals. Naivety among CD8 cells was defined by CD45RO negativity and positive CCR7 selection, thereby excluding terminally differentiated effector memory CD45RA+ cells. Some clones are missing from TCRdb's copy, which holds only in-frame ones; the method was immunoSEQ multiplex PCR. The table includes millions of clones, under 95% detected once. The sample comprised naive CD8+ T cells from PBMCs. The source is a man between 18 and 35 years old in good health. Some clones in this sample may be carry-over from other donors' samples.

The rearrangement uses TRBV25-1 and TRBJ1-2; a possible D gene is TRBD1 (5 bases). The CDR3 extends over 12 amino acids. V gave up 1 base and J gave up 5 bases, with 5 bases separating them. Per the germline V gene, CDR1 is MGHDK and CDR2 is SYGVNS. CDR3 bases: TGTGCCAGCAGTGAATGGGGGTATGGCTACACCTTC. This translates into CASSEWGYGYTF.

The rearrangement joins TRBV7-3 to TRBJ2-2; 9 nucleotides align to TRBD1. Trimming removed 5 bases from V and 5 bases from J; junction bases left unmatched: 6. This CDR3 contains 15 residues. The germline gives CDR1 SGHTA, CDR2 FQGTGA. DNA for the CDR3: TGTGCCAGCAGCCAGACCGGGACAGGGACCGGGGAGCTGTTTTTT. Translating it yields CASSQTGTGTGELFF.

This clone was detected only once. V gene TRBV2 combines with J gene TRBJ2-3, with TRBD2 matching 7 bases. The CDR3 is 16 amino acids. The ends lost 2 bases at V and 0 bases at J; junction bases unmatched: 5. Germline CDR1 SNHLY, CDR2 FYNNEI. The CDR3 nucleotides are TGTGCCAGCAGTGAATTGGCGGGAGATAGCACAGATACGCAGTATTTT. Translated, it gives CASSELAGDSTDTQYF.

This rearrangement joins TRBV7-9 to TRBJ1-4; D unclear. The length of the CDR3 is 13 residues. Germline CDR1 SEHNR, CDR2 FQNEAQ (reference sequence). The V end lost 1 base, the J end lost 6 bases, and 6 bases lay between the germline ends. CDR3 nucleotides: TGTGCCAGCAGCTTAGTTATAGATGAAAAACTGTTTTTT. Protein product: CASSLVIDEKLFF.

V is TRBV9 and J is TRBJ2-3, with D hard to call. Trimming stripped 0 bases from V and 6 bases from J, with 14 bases between. The CDR3 sequence is 15 residues long. The germline V gene encodes CDR1 SGDLS and CDR2 YYNGEE. The CDR3 bases are TGTGCCAGCAGCGTAGCTCTGACGGCGTCGGATACGCAGTATTTT. Encoded protein: CASSVALTASDTQYF.

This clone was found once. This chain uses TRBV5-8 with TRBJ1-1; possibly TRBD1 for D (6 bases). CDR3 size: 14 residues. CDR1 and CDR2 from the germline V gene are SGHTS and YDEGEE. Trimming took 0 bases from V and 7 from J, leaving 13 bases between them. The CDR3 coding sequence is TGTGCCAGCAGCTTGGACATCAGGGGTCTTGAAGCTTTCTTT. Translation gives CASSLDIRGLEAFF.

The chain recombines TRBV5-6 with TRBJ1-1; tentative D call: TRBD1 (6 bases). This CDR3 region has 15 residues. The germline gives CDR1 SGHDT, CDR2 YYEEEE. Trimming removed 4 bases from V and 4 bases from J, with 17 bases in between. CDR3 protein: CASSKGRGQGTEAFF. CDR3 DNA: TGTGCCAGCAGCAAGGGGCGGGGGCAGGGCACTGAAGCTTTCTTT.